The rows below give T cell receptor beta chains drawn from one sample of a study of T cells in Graves' hyperthyroidism and ophthalmopathy. MiXCR, run by TCRdb on the multiplex PCR reads, gives a single entry per CDR3 protein. This repertoire shows 300,000 to 400,000 distinct CDR3 sequences, 20% to 25% found once; its top ten account for 50% to 65%. The specimen sequenced was blood. The receptor set was obtained from a woman in her forties or fifties with Graves' hyperthyroidism. Each CDR3 is given with its conserved first and last residue. D genes are given only for firm matches. Clone size is stated in some rows and not others, as once, few, many or a class when expanded.

j_gene: TRBJ1-5; v_gene: TRBV6-1; abundance: -; d_gene: -; CDR3nt: TGTGCCAGCAGTGACAATACAGGGAATCAGCCCCAGCATTTT; CDR3aa: CASSDNTGNQPQHF
j_gene: TRBJ1-5; v_gene: TRBV19; abundance: -; d_gene: -; CDR3nt: TGTGCCAGTAGTATGGGGGGCTTAAGCAATCAGCCCCAGCATTTT; CDR3aa: CASSMGGLSNQPQHF
j_gene: TRBJ1-1; v_gene: TRBV6-5; abundance: -; d_gene: -; CDR3nt: TGTGCCAGCAGTTACATGGAAACTGAAGCTTTCTTT; CDR3aa: CASSYMETEAFF
j_gene: TRBJ1-2; v_gene: TRBV11-1; abundance: many; d_gene: -; CDR3nt: TGTGCCAGCAGCTTAGGCGACATCGGTTCGAACTATGGCTACACCTTC; CDR3aa: CASSLGDIGSNYGYTF
j_gene: TRBJ2-7; v_gene: TRBV28; abundance: many; d_gene: -; CDR3nt: TGTGCCAGCAGTTTATGGGACACCCACGACGAGCAGTACTTC; CDR3aa: CASSLWDTHDEQYF
j_gene: TRBJ1-2; v_gene: TRBV28; abundance: many; d_gene: -; CDR3nt: TGTGCCAGCAGCATGACGGGGGAGAACTATGGCTACACCTTC; CDR3aa: CASSMTGENYGYTF
j_gene: TRBJ1-1; v_gene: TRBV7-9; abundance: many; d_gene: -; CDR3nt: TGTGCCAGCAGCCCAGCCGGCGGGGGGAGCACTGAAGCTTTCTTT; CDR3aa: CASSPAGGGSTEAFF
j_gene: TRBJ2-7; v_gene: TRBV20-1; abundance: few; d_gene: -; CDR3nt: TGCAGTGCTTGGACCGCTTCGGGTTTCGAGCAGTACTTC; CDR3aa: CSAWTASGFEQYF
j_gene: TRBJ2-3; v_gene: TRBV29-1; abundance: few; d_gene: -; CDR3nt: TGCAGCGTTGAACAGGGTACCACAGATACGCAGTATTTT; CDR3aa: CSVEQGTTDTQYF
j_gene: TRBJ2-5; v_gene: TRBV4-1; abundance: -; d_gene: -; CDR3nt: TGCGCCAGCAGCCAAGGGCCTATCCAAGAGACCCAGTACTTC; CDR3aa: CASSQGPIQETQYF
j_gene: TRBJ1-3; v_gene: TRBV20-1; abundance: -; d_gene: TRBD1; CDR3nt: TGCAGTGTCTTAGCCCCGGGACAGGCCTACTCTGGAAACACCATATATTTT; CDR3aa: CSVLAPGQAYSGNTIYF
j_gene: TRBJ2-7; v_gene: TRBV7-9; abundance: few; d_gene: -; CDR3nt: TGTGCCAGCAGCCCGATCGGTGTTTACGAGCAGTACTTC; CDR3aa: CASSPIGVYEQYF
j_gene: TRBJ1-4; v_gene: TRBV12-3/TRBV12-4; abundance: many; d_gene: TRBD1; CDR3nt: TGTGCCAGCAGTCACGGGACAGGGCGTTTGGAAAAACTGTTTTTT; CDR3aa: CASSHGTGRLEKLFF
j_gene: TRBJ2-7; v_gene: TRBV18; abundance: -; d_gene: TRBD1; CDR3nt: TGTGCCAGCTCAGGAACAAACAGGGGGGAGTACGAGCAGTACTTC; CDR3aa: CASSGTNRGEYEQYF
j_gene: TRBJ2-7; v_gene: TRBV7-9; abundance: -; d_gene: TRBD1; CDR3nt: TGTGCCAGCAGCTTCAAACAGGGGGCGGGGGAGCAGTACTTC; CDR3aa: CASSFKQGAGEQYF
j_gene: TRBJ1-1; v_gene: TRBV10-3; abundance: few; d_gene: -; CDR3nt: TGTGCCATCAGTGAGTCCGCCATCATACCCGAAGCTTTCTTT; CDR3aa: CAISESAIIPEAFF
j_gene: TRBJ2-4; v_gene: TRBV6-1; abundance: -; d_gene: -; CDR3nt: TGTGCCAGCAGTGAAACATGGTGGACCAAAAACATTCAGTACTTC; CDR3aa: CASSETWWTKNIQYF
j_gene: TRBJ2-3; v_gene: TRBV11-2; abundance: many; d_gene: -; CDR3nt: TGTGCCAGCAGCTTACGGCGGGCACCCACAGATACGCAGTATTTT; CDR3aa: CASSLRRAPTDTQYF
j_gene: TRBJ2-3; v_gene: TRBV5-8; abundance: many; d_gene: TRBD2; CDR3nt: TGTGCCAGCAGCCTGCGGACTAGCGGGATCACAGATACGCAGTATTTT; CDR3aa: CASSLRTSGITDTQYF
j_gene: TRBJ1-4; v_gene: TRBV5-1; abundance: many; d_gene: -; CDR3nt: TGCGCCAGCAGCCAGACAGGAAAGAATGAAAAACTGTTTTTT; CDR3aa: CASSQTGKNEKLFF
j_gene: TRBJ1-2; v_gene: TRBV12-3/TRBV12-4; abundance: many; d_gene: -; CDR3nt: TGTGCCAGCAGCCCTGCGGGGGGCTATGGCTACACCTTC; CDR3aa: CASSPAGGYGYTF
j_gene: TRBJ2-7; v_gene: TRBV7-6; abundance: -; d_gene: -; CDR3nt: TGTGCCAGCAGCTTAGGGGACGGGTCCGAGCAGTACTTC; CDR3aa: CASSLGDGSEQYF
j_gene: TRBJ2-1; v_gene: TRBV18; abundance: many; d_gene: TRBD2; CDR3nt: TGTGCCAGCTCACCAGGGACTAGCGGGAACAATGAGCAGTTCTTC; CDR3aa: CASSPGTSGNNEQFF
j_gene: TRBJ2-1; v_gene: TRBV7-7; abundance: many; d_gene: -; CDR3nt: TGTGCTAGCAGCTTCGGGCTGAACAATGGGCAGTTCTTC; CDR3aa: CASSFGLNNGQFF
j_gene: TRBJ2-3; v_gene: TRBV20-1; abundance: many; d_gene: TRBD1; CDR3nt: TGCAGTGCTAGAGACCCTAGGACAGGGGGCAACACAGATACGCAGTATTTT; CDR3aa: CSARDPRTGGNTDTQYF
j_gene: TRBJ1-5; v_gene: TRBV6-1; abundance: many; d_gene: -; CDR3nt: TGTGCCAGCTCCCGGACAGCGTCCTATCAGCCCCAGCATTTT; CDR3aa: CASSRTASYQPQHF
j_gene: TRBJ1-5; v_gene: TRBV6-2/TRBV6-3; abundance: many; d_gene: TRBD1; CDR3nt: TGTGCCAGCAGACCCTTCTATCGACAGGGAGGAGGGAATAGCAATCAGCCCCAGCATTTT; CDR3aa: CASRPFYRQGGGNSNQPQHF
j_gene: TRBJ2-7; v_gene: TRBV28; abundance: many; d_gene: TRBD1; CDR3nt: TGTGCCAGCAGTCGATCCGGGACAGGTGGCGAGCAGTACTTC; CDR3aa: CASSRSGTGGEQYF
j_gene: TRBJ2-5; v_gene: TRBV20-1; abundance: -; d_gene: TRBD2; CDR3nt: TGCAGTGCTAGAGTACTAGCGGGAGCTAATAAAGAGACCCAGTACTTC; CDR3aa: CSARVLAGANKETQYF
j_gene: TRBJ2-2; v_gene: TRBV5-1; abundance: few; d_gene: TRBD2; CDR3nt: TGCGCCAGCACCGAGACTAGCGGGAGCCCCGGGGAGCTGTTTTTT; CDR3aa: CASTETSGSPGELFF
j_gene: TRBJ2-4; v_gene: TRBV12-3/TRBV12-4; abundance: -; d_gene: TRBD1; CDR3nt: TGTGCCAGCAGTTTGAGGGGGCGCGTAGACATTCAGTACTTC; CDR3aa: CASSLRGRVDIQYF
j_gene: TRBJ2-3; v_gene: TRBV7-8; abundance: many; d_gene: -; CDR3nt: TGTGCCAGCAGCTTAGCGCGGACTGGCACAGATACGCAGTATTTT; CDR3aa: CASSLARTGTDTQYF
j_gene: TRBJ2-3; v_gene: TRBV5-1; abundance: many; d_gene: TRBD2; CDR3nt: TGTGCCAGCAGTTTGGCGGGAGGCGGTACAGATACGCAGTATTTT; CDR3aa: CASSLAGGGTDTQYF
j_gene: TRBJ2-1; v_gene: TRBV11-2; abundance: few; d_gene: TRBD2; CDR3nt: TGTGCCAGCAGCTCTCTAGCGGGAGGTTTCGGGTGGGAGCAGTTCTTC; CDR3aa: CASSSLAGGFGWEQFF
j_gene: TRBJ1-1; v_gene: TRBV14; abundance: -; d_gene: TRBD1; CDR3nt: TGTGCCAGCAGCCTGTTCAGGACAGGGGGCACTTTCTTT; CDR3aa: CASSLFRTGGTFF
j_gene: TRBJ2-2; v_gene: TRBV11-3; abundance: many; d_gene: -; CDR3nt: TGTGCCAGCAGCCCCGGACGGAACACCGGGGAGCTGTTTTTT; CDR3aa: CASSPGRNTGELFF
j_gene: TRBJ2-5; v_gene: TRBV12-3/TRBV12-4; abundance: many; d_gene: -; CDR3nt: TGTGCCAGCAGTTTACCGGGGCTAGGCGAGACCCAGTACTTC; CDR3aa: CASSLPGLGETQYF
j_gene: TRBJ1-2; v_gene: TRBV28; abundance: -; d_gene: -; CDR3nt: TGTGCCAGCAGTTCGGGGTCGACCCTCTTCGGCTACACCTTC; CDR3aa: CASSSGSTLFGYTF
j_gene: TRBJ1-1; v_gene: TRBV3-1; abundance: many; d_gene: -; CDR3nt: TGTGCCAGCAGCCCAAGAGGTAGTGAAGCTTTCTTT; CDR3aa: CASSPRGSEAFF
j_gene: TRBJ1-1; v_gene: TRBV7-2; abundance: many; d_gene: -; CDR3nt: TGTGCCAGCAGCGCGACGGGGGGCATGAACACTGAAGCTTTCTTT; CDR3aa: CASSATGGMNTEAFF
j_gene: TRBJ1-6; v_gene: TRBV3-1; abundance: many; d_gene: -; CDR3nt: TGTGCCAGCAGCCCTGACAGCCCGAGTAATTCACCCCTCCACTTT; CDR3aa: CASSPDSPSNSPLHF
j_gene: TRBJ2-2; v_gene: TRBV10-3; abundance: once; d_gene: -; CDR3nt: TGTGCCATTGGCACCGGGGAGCTGTTTTTT; CDR3aa: CAIGTGELFF
j_gene: TRBJ2-2; v_gene: TRBV5-5; abundance: many; d_gene: TRBD1; CDR3nt: TGTGCCAGCAGCGGCAGGGGGCTCGACACCGGGGAGCTGTTTTTT; CDR3aa: CASSGRGLDTGELFF
j_gene: TRBJ1-1; v_gene: TRBV20-1; abundance: many; d_gene: -; CDR3nt: TGCAGTGCTAGAGATGGCGGGAGGGAAACTGAAGCTTTCTTT; CDR3aa: CSARDGGRETEAFF
j_gene: TRBJ2-7; v_gene: TRBV7-9; abundance: -; d_gene: TRBD1; CDR3nt: TGTGCCAGCAGCTTAGGTGGGACAGGGGGCCTGAACGAGCAGTACTTC; CDR3aa: CASSLGGTGGLNEQYF
j_gene: TRBJ2-3; v_gene: TRBV9; abundance: many; d_gene: TRBD1; CDR3nt: TGTGCCAGCAGCCCTGGGGGACAGGGCACAGATACGCAGTATTTT; CDR3aa: CASSPGGQGTDTQYF
j_gene: TRBJ2-3; v_gene: TRBV12-3/TRBV12-4; abundance: many; d_gene: -; CDR3nt: TGTGCCAGCAGTTTCGGGGGCCGCACAGATACGCAGTATTTT; CDR3aa: CASSFGGRTDTQYF
j_gene: TRBJ1-2; v_gene: TRBV24-1; abundance: few; d_gene: -; CDR3nt: TGTGCCACCAGGCAGAATGACGGCTATGGCTACACCTTC; CDR3aa: CATRQNDGYGYTF
j_gene: TRBJ2-1; v_gene: TRBV19; abundance: -; d_gene: -; CDR3nt: TGTGCCAGTAGTATTCTCGCGGCACTAGGCAATGAGCAGTTCTTC; CDR3aa: CASSILAALGNEQFF